This T cell receptor beta chain is from a study of regulatory T cells in long-lasting Graves disease. Findings and caveats of the study: Accuracy might have suffered from few samples. Graves' patients with persistent disease showed TCR diversity lower than patients newly diagnosed. It was in persistent disease that TRBV28, TRBJ1-2 and TRBJ2-5 were favored.

Remarks on this clonotype: Its antigen remains unidentified.

Building of the TCR beta libraries involved iRepertoire HTBI primers and Arm-PCR of CDR3 regions. Original analysis: Gene usage covered 50 to 75 TRBV and 14 TRBJ segments. TCRdb redid the calling of the multiplex PCR reads with MiXCR, one entry per CDR3 protein. Here the V and J calls rest on TCRdb's processing, not on the authors' analysis. Of about 400,000 distinct CDR3 sequences in the sample, around 21% were seen once. The time point is: persistent/refractory GD, antithyroid drugs over 5 years with positive TRAb. Isolated PBMC RNA provided the starting material for the TCR library. The germline V gene has CDR1 LGHNA and CDR2 YSLEER. The length of the CDR3 is 16 residues. Trimming left V 0 bases short and J 7 bases short, with 18 bases between.

The chain links TRBV4-3 to TRBJ2-5; possible D gene TRBD2, 6 bases. Here the sequenced sample was peripheral blood mononuclear cells (PBMCs), taken when the disease was refractory, from a patient treated with antithyroid drugs. The TCR originated in a female donor with Graves disease. Written as DNA, the CDR3 is TGCGCCAGCAGCCAAGATTTTGCGGGGTTTAAGGGGACCCAGTACTTC. Its translation: CASSQDFAGFKGTQYF.